This T cell receptor (beta chain) appears in the sequencing data of a study of OX40 agonist ivuxolimab in advanced cancers. This CDR3 has 14 residues. The germline V gene has CDR1 MDHEN and CDR2 SYDVKM. After removal of 6 bases from V and 7 bases from J, the junction contained 8 bases not matched to a gene. This table comes from immunoSEQ multiplex PCR, and its TCRdb copy is limited to in-frame clones, with some not included. The sample yields more than 80,000 clones, roughly 87% seen once. The chain has TRBV28 and TRBJ2-4; 8 nucleotides match TRBD1. The clonotype comes from an adult with an advanced solid tumor such as melanoma, head and neck, liver or kidney cancer. Sample: CD4+ or CD8+ T cells sorted from blood, taken in a trial of the OX40 agonist ivuxolimab. CDR3 sequence: CASRQRTGRNIQYF. In DNA form, the CDR3 reads TGTGCCAGCAGACAGCGGACAGGGAGGAACATTCAGTACTTC.